Each of the 10 T cell receptor beta chains below was sequenced from the same sample in a study of identical twins (TCRdb year 2016). Receptor amplification or capture employed 5' RACE. Sequencer: Illumina HiSeq 2000. Starting from the raw public reads, TCRdb applied fastp trimming at Q25, assembled clones with MiXCR and retained in-frame beta chains. Duplicate CDR3 protein sequences are folded into a single record with the most common DNA and genes. This sample is represented by fewer than 550,000 distinct CDR3 sequences; over 11% of them were singletons. The ten largest clones add up to approximately 0.9% of the sample. The same data also went into a second study, on yellow fever vaccine responses in identical twins.

Input material: CD4+ T cells sorted from blood. The receptors come from a young woman in good health.

This clonotype turned up a few times. The chain uses TRBV3-1 and TRBJ2-7; D call uncertain. Germline assignment: CDR1 LGHDT and CDR2 YNNKEL (reference sequence). V was clipped by 1 base and J by 7 bases, with 11 bases between them. The CDR3 is 13 residues long. Here the CDR3 reads CASSQASAREQYF. The DNA of the CDR3 is TGTGCCAGCAGCCAAGCTTCGGCTCGAGAGCAGTACTTC.

This clonotype was detected many times. The chain combines TRBV10-3 with TRBJ2-7; D may be TRBD1 or TRBD2 (5 bases each). V shed 7 bases and J shed 10 bases, with 23 bases lying between them. The germline V gene encodes CDR1 ENHRY and CDR2 SYGVKD. CDR3 size: 14 residues. DNA of the CDR3: TGTGCCATCACAGACCCTCGGGACGGATCCACCCAGTACTTC. Its protein product is CAITDPRDGSTQYF.

There are a few counts of this clonotype. The chain has TRBV5-5 and TRBJ1-2; 10 positions match TRBD1. CDR3 size: 18 residues. Germline CDR1 and CDR2: SGHKS and YYEKEE (reference sequence). Trimming at V came to 4 bases and at J to 4 bases, leaving 16 bases not matched to a gene. CDR3 sequence (DNA): TGTGCCAGCAGCCCCGGGACAGGGGAATCGCGACCTATCTATGGCTACACCTTC. It yields the protein CASSPGTGESRPIYGYTF. Supplemented by reference TRBV5-5 and TRBJ1-2, the full variable domain reads DAGVTQSPTHLIKTRGQQVTLRCSPISGHKSVSWYQQVLGQGPQFIFQYYEKEERGRGNFPDRFSARQFPNYSSELNVNALLLGDSALYLCASSPGTGESRPIYGYTFGSGTRLTVV.

V usage is TRBV7-2 and J usage is TRBJ1-1; 7 bases are a match to TRBD1. The CDR3 contains 16 residues. Trimming cost V 4 bases and J 4 bases; bases outside gene matches: 12. CDR1 and CDR2 from the germline V gene are SGHTA and FQGNSA. CDR3 sequence reads: CASSSTAGGHSTEAFF. CDR3 DNA sequence: TGTGCCAGCAGCTCGACCGCAGGGGGTCATAGCACTGAAGCTTTCTTT.

This clonotype was seen many times. The chain joins TRBV7-8 to TRBJ1-4; 9 nucleotides agree with TRBD1. Germline V gene lookup returns CDR1 SGHVS and CDR2 FQNEAQ. The CDR3 is 14 amino acids. V dropped 5 bases and J dropped 7; count of bases not matched to a gene: 5. The CDR3 here is CASSHGTGSEKLFF. In DNA, the CDR3 is TGTGCCAGCAGCCACGGGACAGGGAGTGAAAAACTGTTTTTT.

This clonotype has only a few counts. The DNA for the CDR3 is TGTGCCAGCAGCCAAGATCGTGGAAGCATCAAGACCCAGTACTTC. Translated: CASSQDRGSIKTQYF. The chain couples TRBV3-1 to TRBJ2-5, with unresolved D. From germline, CDR1 is LGHDT and CDR2 YNNKEL (reference sequence). V was trimmed by 0 bases and J by 6 bases, leaving 14 bases between them. The CDR3 is 15 residues long.

This clonotype has only a few counts. The chain carries TRBV30 and TRBJ1-6; D is unresolved. This CDR3 comprises 14 residues. Trimming removed 1 base at V and 8 bases at J, with 12 bases between. Germline CDR1 and CDR2: GTSNPN and SVGIG (reference sequence). CDR3 sequence: CAWSAGIGHSPLHF. DNA of the CDR3: TGTGCCTGGAGTGCCGGGATAGGGCATTCACCCCTCCACTTT.

The chain carries TRBV3-1 and TRBJ2-3; D gene uncertain. Deletions cut 0 bases from V and 8 bases from J, with 9 bases between. The CDR3 has 13 residues. CDR1 is LGHDT and CDR2 is YNNKEL in the germline V gene (reference sequence). The DNA for the CDR3 is TGTGCCAGCAGCCAAGAAATACGGAGTACGCAGTATTTT. Protein: CASSQEIRSTQYF.

This clonotype was found a few times. V and J are TRBV7-6 and TRBJ2-5, with 11 bases fitting TRBD2. The V and J ends lost 5 bases and 8 bases, in that order; junction bases with no gene match: 10. The CDR3 is 15 residues long. Germline CDR1 is SGHVS and CDR2 is FNYEAQ. The DNA of the CDR3 is TGTGCCAGCAGCCCTCCTAGCGGGGGGCCCCGAACCCAGTACTTC. Residues: CASSPPSGGPRTQYF.

The chain recombines TRBV6-2 or TRBV6-3 with TRBJ1-1; D unclear. CDR3 size: 16 residues. The ends were cut back, 0 bases at V and 1 base at J, with 12 bases in the middle. The germline CDR1 and CDR2 sequences are MNHEY and SVGEGT. The DNA for the CDR3 is TGTGCCAGCAGTTACTCGAGGAGGTTGGGGAACACTGAAGCTTTCTTT. Translating it yields CASSYSRRLGNTEAFF.